This is a list of T cell receptor beta chains from one sample in a study of beta chain features in type 1 diabetes. Profiling relied on immunoSEQ multiplex PCR, and the TCRdb table lists in-frame clones only, not all of them. The sample lists around 650,000 clones; 12% were seen once. The sequenced material came from naive CD4+ T cells from blood. The receptors come from a man in his thirties or forties with type 1 diabetes. Both conserved end residues are part of each CDR3. A D gene is named only where the DNA matches it firmly. For some rows the clone size is stated as once, few or many, or as a class when expanded; others skip it.

>-|TRBV9|TRBJ2-4|-
CASSDTGGIQYF
TGTGCCAGCAGCGATACAGGTGGCATTCAGTACTTC
>-|TRBV10-3|TRBJ1-5|-
CATTPGWDQPQHF
TGTGCCACCACGCCCGGGTGGGATCAGCCCCAGCATTTT
>few|TRBV7-7|TRBJ2-3|-
CASSLGDSSTDTQYF
TGTGCTAGCAGCTTAGGAGACAGTAGCACAGATACGCAGTATTTT
>-|TRBV2|TRBJ2-7|TRBD1
CASGLSGTGSSYEQYF
TGTGCCAGCGGACTTTCCGGGACAGGGAGCTCCTACGAGCAGTACTTC
>-|TRBV2|TRBJ2-2|-
CASSEAGGSGELFF
TGTGCCAGCAGTGAAGCGGGGGGCTCCGGGGAGCTGTTTTTT
>few|TRBV20-1|TRBJ1-2|-
CSVKDRSGYTF
TGCAGTGTCAAAGACAGGAGTGGCTACACCTTC
>-|TRBV7-2|TRBJ2-5|-
CASSLAFPEETQYF
TGTGCCAGCAGCTTAGCGTTCCCGGAGGAGACCCAGTACTTC
>few|TRBV2|TRBJ1-5|TRBD1
CASIRTGGQPQHF
TGTGCCAGCATCCGGACAGGGGGACAGCCCCAGCATTTT
>-|TRBV6-5|TRBJ2-3|-
CASSGLQGYTDTQYF
TGTGCCAGCAGTGGCTTACAGGGATACACAGATACGCAGTATTTT
>few|TRBV10-2|TRBJ2-5|-
CASSVGGLPVWETQYF
TGCGCCAGCAGCGTAGGGGGACTACCTGTGTGGGAGACCCAGTACTTC
>-|TRBV2|TRBJ1-1|-
CASTRWGPGAGLNTEAFF
TGTGCCAGCACTCGATGGGGACCCGGAGCCGGTTTGAACACTGAAGCTTTCTTT
>few|TRBV7-2|TRBJ2-1|-
CASSLRGASHEQFF
TGTGCCAGCAGCCTAAGAGGGGCTTCACATGAGCAGTTCTTC
>few|TRBV7-8|TRBJ1-2|TRBD1
CASSSSTGGNGYTF
TGTGCCAGCAGCTCCTCGACAGGGGGGAATGGCTACACCTTC
>few|TRBV7-9|TRBJ1-2|TRBD1
CASSRDRWGYTF
TGTGCCAGCAGCCGGGACAGATGGGGCTACACCTTC
>-|TRBV7-9|TRBJ1-1|-
CASRVGWDTEAFF
TGTGCCAGCAGAGTGGGGTGGGACACTGAAGCTTTCTTT
>few|TRBV30|TRBJ2-5|-
CAWRMTTRYQETQYF
TGTGCCTGGAGGATGACAACCCGGTACCAAGAGACCCAGTACTTC
>-|TRBV5-1|TRBJ1-2|-
CASSLDRGPRYTF
TGCGCCAGCAGCTTGGACCGGGGCCCACGCTACACCTTC
>-|TRBV7-2|TRBJ2-5|-
CASSLVPQETQYF
TGTGCCAGCAGCTTAGTGCCCCAAGAGACCCAGTACTTC
>-|TRBV5-4|TRBJ2-1|TRBD2
CASSWDPGLAGEAEQFF
TGTGCCAGCAGCTGGGACCCGGGACTAGCGGGGGAGGCTGAGCAGTTCTTC
>-|TRBV25-1|TRBJ1-6|-
CASSEPGGEGSYHF
TGTGCCAGCAGTGAACCCGGGGGCGAAGGCTCCTACCACTTT
>-|TRBV30|TRBJ2-2|TRBD2
CAWGRGGNTGELFF
TGTGCCTGGGGCCGCGGGGGAAACACCGGGGAGCTGTTTTTT
>-|TRBV7-6|TRBJ1-1|-
CASSYPENTEAFF
TGTGCCAGCAGCTACCCTGAGAACACTGAAGCTTTCTTT
>-|TRBV7-2|TRBJ2-1|TRBD2
CASIPFSGGLDEQFF
TGTGCCAGCATCCCATTTAGCGGGGGCCTGGATGAGCAGTTCTTC
>-|TRBV5-1|TRBJ2-5|-
CASSPEAWETQYF
TGCGCCAGCAGCCCCGAGGCGTGGGAGACCCAGTACTTC
>few|TRBV18|TRBJ2-6|TRBD1
CASSTGTGVSGANVLTF
TGTGCCAGCTCAACCGGGACAGGGGTCTCTGGGGCCAACGTCCTGACTTTC
>few|TRBV7-2|TRBJ1-2|TRBD1
CASGQGASGNYGYTF
TGTGCTTCGGGGCAGGGGGCCTCTGGGAACTATGGCTACACCTTC
>-|TRBV5-1|TRBJ2-4|-
CASSFSFNRDTKNIQYF
TGCGCCAGCAGCTTCTCGTTCAACAGGGATACCAAAAACATTCAGTACTTC
>-|TRBV14|TRBJ2-1|TRBD2
CASSQDKMLAGVHHNEQFF
TGTGCCAGCAGCCAAGATAAGATGCTAGCGGGGGTACACCACAATGAGCAGTTCTTC
>-|TRBV30|TRBJ1-2|-
CAWSVGGMGYTF
TGTGCCTGGAGTGTTGGGGGTATGGGCTACACCTTC
>few|TRBV30|TRBJ1-3|-
CAWSEGLNTIYF
TGTGCCTGGAGTGAAGGGTTAAACACCATATATTTT
>few|TRBV7-9|TRBJ1-4|-
CASSLTSTNEKLFF
TGTGCCAGCAGCCTGACATCAACTAATGAAAAACTGTTTTTT
>few|TRBV5-4|TRBJ1-6|TRBD1
CASSSLGQGHNSPLHF
TGTGCCAGCAGCTCTCTCGGACAGGGGCATAATTCACCCCTCCACTTT
>few|TRBV27|TRBJ1-2|TRBD1
CASSLQGAGGYTF
TGTGCCAGCAGTTTACAGGGGGCCGGTGGCTACACCTTC
>few|TRBV5-4|TRBJ1-4|-
CASTPGPGARNEKLFF
TGTGCCAGCACCCCGGGCCCCGGGGCGCGTAATGAAAAACTGTTTTTT
>-|TRBV15|TRBJ1-5|TRBD1
CATSRLGTAYDSNQPQHF
TGTGCCACCAGCAGACTCGGGACAGCCTACGATAGCAATCAGCCCCAGCATTTT
>-|TRBV18|TRBJ1-5|TRBD1
CASSPPTGDNQPQHF
TGTGCCAGCTCACCACCGACAGGGGACAATCAGCCCCAGCATTTT
>-|TRBV6-1|TRBJ1-2|-
CASSEWAAANYGYTF
TGTGCCAGCAGTGAATGGGCAGCAGCTAACTATGGCTACACCTTC
>-|TRBV11-1|TRBJ2-5|-
CASSSRSTQYF
TGTGCCAGCAGCTCCAGGTCGACCCAGTACTTC
>-|TRBV2|TRBJ2-4|-
CASSELGRNIQYF
TGTGCCAGCAGTGAACTGGGTCGGAACATTCAGTACTTC
>-|TRBV28|TRBJ2-7|-
CASSKGGRVHEQYF
TGTGCCAGCAGCAAGGGGGGCAGGGTCCACGAGCAGTACTTC
>few|TRBV28|TRBJ1-4|-
CASSLSSGEKLFF
TGTGCCAGCAGTTTATCGTCTGGGGAAAAACTGTTTTTT
>few|TRBV14|TRBJ1-1|TRBD1
CASSLSGTGTTEAFF
TGTGCCAGCAGCCTATCCGGGACAGGTACTACTGAAGCTTTCTTT
>few|TRBV19|TRBJ1-1|-
CATHGGFPNTEAFF
TGTGCCACCCATGGGGGGTTTCCGAACACTGAAGCTTTCTTT
>few|TRBV7-9|TRBJ2-6|-
CASSQALSGANVLTF
TGTGCCAGCAGCCAAGCGCTCTCTGGGGCCAACGTCCTGACTTTC
>once|TRBV5-4|TRBJ2-7|TRBD2
CASSLKRGYEQYF
TGTGCCAGCAGCTTAAAGCGGGGCTACGAGCAGTACTTC
>-|TRBV7-2|TRBJ2-1|-
CASSSQGLTDEQFF
TGTGCCAGCAGCTCTCAGGGCTTGACAGATGAGCAGTTCTTC
>-|TRBV7-9|TRBJ1-2|TRBD1
CASTPSGQLNYGYTF
TGTGCCAGCACTCCCTCGGGACAGCTTAACTATGGCTACACCTTC
>-|TRBV18|TRBJ1-5|-
CASSPSGQYNQPQHF
TGTGCCAGCTCACCATCGGGTCAGTACAATCAGCCCCAGCATTTT
>-|TRBV7-8|TRBJ1-2|-
CASSLRAPLYGYTF
TGTGCCAGCAGCCTAAGGGCCCCTTTGTATGGCTACACCTTC
>-|TRBV27|TRBJ1-2|-
CASSLRGDGYTF
TGTGCCAGCAGTTTGCGAGGGGATGGCTACACCTTC
>few|TRBV14|TRBJ2-5|-
CASSDWAKETQYF
TGTGCCAGCAGCGATTGGGCTAAAGAGACCCAGTACTTC
>-|TRBV7-9|TRBJ1-4|-
CASSRRAEKLFF
TGTGCCAGCAGCCGGCGGGCGGAAAAACTGTTTTTT
>-|TRBV19|TRBJ1-2|-
CASKRAERGYTF
TGTGCCAGCAAACGGGCCGAGCGCGGCTACACCTTC
>-|TRBV4-3|TRBJ1-6|-
CASSQDRREGLALHF
TGCGCCAGCAGCCAAGACCGAAGGGAGGGTCTGGCCCTCCACTTT
>-|TRBV27|TRBJ2-2|-
CASSSGVAGELFF
TGTGCCAGCAGTTCTGGGGTGGCCGGGGAGCTGTTTTTT
>-|TRBV11-1|TRBJ2-1|-
CASSGNRGGSYNEQFF
TGTGCCAGCAGCGGGAATAGGGGAGGTTCCTACAATGAGCAGTTCTTC
>few|TRBV4-2|TRBJ2-7|-
CASSQGPAYEQYF
TGTGCCAGCAGCCAAGGTCCTGCCTACGAGCAGTACTTC
>-|TRBV19|TRBJ1-5|-
CASSISNQPQHF
TGTGCCAGTAGTATCTCGAACCAGCCCCAGCATTTT
>few|TRBV2|TRBJ2-5|TRBD2
CASNREVGETQYF
TGTGCCAGCAACCGGGAGGTTGGAGAGACCCAGTACTTC
>-|TRBV5-1|TRBJ2-1|TRBD2
CASSLALAGVNEQFF
TGCGCCAGCAGCTTGGCCTTGGCGGGGGTCAATGAGCAGTTCTTC